Here is one T cell receptor beta chain with its context. What it binds is unknown. Trimming took 6 bases from V and 0 from J, leaving 15 bases between them. CDR1 is MDHEN, CDR2 SYDVKM, per germline. The CDR3 has 17 amino acids. These data belong to a study of shared clonotypes between healthy human individuals. Findings and limits, study-wide: The sampled material consisted only of blood, and tissue repertoires are likely to differ. Depth of sequencing was expected to influence donor clonotype sharing.

There were no recent acute infections or vaccinations among the donors, who were healthy HIV-negative adults. Among the unsorted PBMC samples, replicate PCRs used about 310 ng DNA, 25,000 to 35,000 T cell genomes. Generated by immunoSEQ multiplex PCR, the TCRdb table keeps only in-frame clones and is missing some. The sample shows around 500,000 clones, less than 80% of them seen only once. Material for sequencing was PBMCs. This rearrangement joins TRBV28 to TRBJ2-6, with TRBD1 as a possible D gene (6 bases). The origin of this receptor is a woman aged 40 to 50 in good health. Some clones in this sample may be carry-over from other donors' samples. CDR3 sequence: CASRTPTGISGANVLTF. In nucleotides, the CDR3 is TGTGCCAGCAGAACCCCTACAGGGATCTCTGGGGCCAACGTCCTGACTTTC.